Listed below are T cell receptor beta chains from one sample, sequenced in a study of T-cell reconstitution after alpha-beta-depleted transplantation in children. MiXCR, run by TCRdb on the PCR reads, gives a single entry per CDR3 protein. The sample carries about 610,000 distinct CDR3 sequences, 20% to 30% recorded once. The sequences come from PBMCs, collected before TCRalphabeta/CD19-depleted stem cell transplant. The receptors were sampled from a boy younger than two with Wiskott-Aldrich syndrome, due to receive a stem cell transplant. Both conserved end residues are part of each CDR3. Each record gives: V gene, J gene, D gene, clone size, CDR3 DNA, CDR3 protein. The D gene is left open where the match is weak. Size values are once, few and many counts, or a class for expanded clones, and some rows have none.

>TRBV5-1|TRBJ2-5|NA|many
TGCGCCAGCAGCTTCGGGTACCAAGAGACCCAGTACTTC
CASSFGYQETQYF
>TRBV29-1|TRBJ2-5|TRBD2|few
TGCAGCGTTGAAGAAGGCGGGAGGGCCTTCGAGACCCAGTACTTC
CSVEEGGRAFETQYF
>TRBV19|TRBJ1-1|TRBD1|NA
TGTGCCAGTACGGACAGGGGTAATGGGAACACTGAAGCTTTCTTT
CASTDRGNGNTEAFF
>TRBV5-1|TRBJ2-4|TRBD2|NA
TGCGCCAGCAGCCTATACGGACTAGCGGGAGACATTCAGTACTTC
CASSLYGLAGDIQYF
>TRBV10-3|TRBJ2-7|NA|NA
TGTGCCATCAGTTACAGGGCCCTCTACGAGCAGTACTTC
CAISYRALYEQYF
>TRBV29-1|TRBJ2-1|NA|few
TGCAGCGTGAGACGGTTCCTTTCCTACAATGAGCAGTTCTTC
CSVRRFLSYNEQFF
>TRBV7-2|TRBJ2-1|TRBD1|few
TGTGCCAGCAGCTTAGGGGGGACAGGGCTGAGGAATGAGCAGTTCTTC
CASSLGGTGLRNEQFF
>TRBV4-1|TRBJ2-1|TRBD2|NA
TGCGCCAGCAGCCAAAACCGAGGGACTAGCGGGAGAAACGAGCAGTTCTTC
CASSQNRGTSGRNEQFF
>TRBV10-3|TRBJ2-1|TRBD1|few
TGTGCCATCAGGGGACAGGGGCCTCGTCTAGGGAATGAGCAGTTCTTC
CAIRGQGPRLGNEQFF
>TRBV6-5|TRBJ2-3|NA|NA
TGTGCCAGCAGTTTTCGCGATCTTGGCACAGATACGCAGTATTTT
CASSFRDLGTDTQYF
>TRBV10-3|TRBJ2-1|NA|many
TGTGCCATCAGTGAACTACTTCAGAATGAGCAGTTCTTC
CAISELLQNEQFF
>TRBV29-1|TRBJ2-5|TRBD2|few
TGCAGCGTTGAAGAGGTGGGACTAGCGGCAGCCTTACAAGAGACCCAGTACTTC
CSVEEVGLAAALQETQYF
>TRBV5-1|TRBJ1-2|NA|NA
TGCGCCAGCAGCGAACCTCAGGGAAACGGCTACACCTTC
CASSEPQGNGYTF
>TRBV20-1|TRBJ2-1|NA|NA
TGCAGTGCTAGGGGGAGCGGAGGGATGGGCTACAATGAGCAGTTCTTC
CSARGSGGMGYNEQFF
>TRBV12-3/TRBV12-4|TRBJ2-1|NA|NA
TGTGCCAGCAGTGCCTCCTCGTTCCATGAGCAGTTCTTC
CASSASSFHEQFF
>TRBV2|TRBJ2-7|TRBD1|NA
TGTGCCACCACACGGGACAGGGGGGTTTACGAGCAGTACTTC
CATTRDRGVYEQYF
>TRBV4-1|TRBJ2-1|TRBD2|NA
TGCGCCAGCAGCCTCTCGCGGACTAGCGCTTACAATGAGCAGTTCTTC
CASSLSRTSAYNEQFF
>TRBV20-1|TRBJ1-1|NA|NA
TGCAGTGCTAGATCGGACGGGAACACTGAAGCTTTCTTT
CSARSDGNTEAFF
>TRBV7-8|TRBJ2-1|TRBD2|NA
TGTGCCAGCAGCTCGCATCCTCTAGCGGGAGGCCGTGAGCAGTTCTTC
CASSSHPLAGGREQFF
>TRBV6-1|TRBJ1-5|TRBD1|NA
TGTGCCAGCAGGACGGGACAGGGGGCTTGGCCCCAGCATTTT
CASRTGQGAWPQHF
>TRBV20-1|TRBJ2-1|NA|few
TGCAGTGCTTCCACGGGGAATTTGAGGCATGAGCAGTTCTTC
CSASTGNLRHEQFF
>TRBV6-4|TRBJ2-1|TRBD2|few
TGTGCCGGTTGGGGACTAGCGGGAGGCAACTACGAAAATGAGCAGTTCTTC
CAGWGLAGGNYENEQFF
>TRBV5-1|TRBJ2-1|TRBD2|once
TGCGCCAGCAGCCCGGGACTACGAGACTCCTACAATGAGCAGTTCTTC
CASSPGLRDSYNEQFF
>TRBV4-1|TRBJ1-1|NA|few
TGCGCCAGCAGCCCCCCTCGGAGGACTGAAGCTTTCTTT
CASSPPRRTEAFF
>TRBV29-1|TRBJ1-4|NA|NA
TGCAGCGGAGGGAACGAAAAACTGTTTTTT
CSGGNEKLFF
>TRBV5-1|TRBJ2-4|NA|NA
TGCGCCAGCAGCCCCGGCGGGGTAGAGATTCAGTACTTC
CASSPGGVEIQYF
>TRBV10-3|TRBJ1-5|NA|few
TGTGCCATCAGTGAGCCCGCTCAGCCCCAGCATTTT
CAISEPAQPQHF
>TRBV24-1|TRBJ2-1|NA|NA
TGTGCCACCAGTGATTTGTCGGATGAGCAGTTCTTC
CATSDLSDEQFF
>TRBV10-3|TRBJ2-3|TRBD2|NA
TGTGCCATCAGTGACCCCAGGGAGGGCCTAACAGATACGCAGTATTTT
CAISDPREGLTDTQYF
>TRBV24-1|TRBJ2-3|TRBD1|few
TGTGCCACCAGTGACCCCGGACAGGGAAGCGATACGCAGTATTTT
CATSDPGQGSDTQYF
>TRBV11-3|TRBJ2-1|NA|NA
TGTGCCAGCAGCTTAGTAGGAGGGGGGGACTACAATGAGCAGTTCTTC
CASSLVGGGDYNEQFF
>TRBV20-1|TRBJ2-5|TRBD2|few
TGCAGTGCTAGAGGGATTAGCGGGAAGGGCGAGACCCAGTACTTC
CSARGISGKGETQYF
>TRBV6-5|TRBJ2-7|NA|NA
TGTGCCAGCAGTTACTCGAGAATCCAGGGATCATCCCACGAGCAGTACTTC
CASSYSRIQGSSHEQYF
>TRBV20-1|TRBJ2-3|TRBD2|NA
TGCAGTGCTTCCTTCCAAGCGGGGATCACAGATACGCAGTATTTT
CSASFQAGITDTQYF
>TRBV6-5|TRBJ2-1|TRBD2|NA
TGTGCCAGCAGTTTATCCAGCGGGAGCCACAATGAGCAGTTCTTC
CASSLSSGSHNEQFF
>TRBV30|TRBJ2-5|NA|once
TGTGCCTGGAGCCAAGGGGGAGGGGGACAAGAGACCCAGTACTTC
CAWSQGGGGQETQYF
>TRBV13|TRBJ2-1|NA|NA
TGTGCCAGCAGCTCCGGGACAACCAACAATGAGCAGTTCTTC
CASSSGTTNNEQFF
>TRBV5-6|TRBJ2-1|TRBD2|few
TGTGCCAGCAGCGCCCCTAGCGGGAGGGGCAATGAGCAGTTCTTC
CASSAPSGRGNEQFF
>TRBV14|TRBJ1-6|TRBD1|NA
TGTGCCAGCAGCCAAGATTACGGCAGGGGGAATTCACCCCTCCACTTT
CASSQDYGRGNSPLHF
>TRBV5-1|TRBJ1-3|NA|many
TGCGCCAGCAGCTTGGAGGGGACTGGAAACACCATATATTTT
CASSLEGTGNTIYF
>TRBV5-6|TRBJ2-4|NA|many
TGTGCCAGCAGCCGGAGTCTAGCCAAAAACATTCAGTACTTC
CASSRSLAKNIQYF
>TRBV11-2|TRBJ2-3|NA|few
TGTGCCAGCAGCTTATTTGGGTCAGTCGGGGCTAGCACAGATACGCAGTATTTT
CASSLFGSVGASTDTQYF
>TRBV21-1|TRBJ2-7|NA|NA
TGTGCCAGCAAGCGGGGACCCCGAAAAGGGGACGAGCAGTACTTC
CASKRGPRKGDEQYF
>TRBV2|TRBJ1-5|TRBD1|NA
TGTGCCAGTGGGGAGGGACAGGCACTTTCGGTCGGCAATCAGCCCCAGCATTTT
CASGEGQALSVGNQPQHF